A single sample gave rise to the 23 T cell receptor beta chains below, sequenced in a study of PD-1 blockade in mismatch repair-deficient tumors. Clones were read by immunoSEQ multiplex PCR, and TCRdb kept only the in-frame ones, dropping some. Found here are 50,000 or so clones, around 85% of them singletons; the top ten hold more than 8%. Sequencing used peripheral blood, obtained less than 21 weeks after starting pembrolizumab. Receptors originate from an adult with mismatch repair-deficient cancer.

The genes are TRBV6-5 and TRBJ2-2; 11 nucleotides align to TRBD1. This CDR3 region has 13 residues. V lost 11 bases and J lost 4; bases outside the gene matches: 3. CDR1 and CDR2 (germline): MNHEY, SVGAGI. CDR3 DNA: TGTGCCGCCGGGACAGGGGGCACCGGGGAGCTGTTTTTT. Translation: CAAGTGGTGELFF.

The V call is TRBV7-9, the J call TRBJ1-1; weak D call: TRBD1 (6 bases). V lost 7 bases and J lost 5, with 17 bases in between. The CDR3 has 14 residues. Germline CDR1 reads SEHNR; CDR2 reads FQNEAQ (reference sequence). The CDR3 reads CASTPGEDWTEAFF. Here the CDR3 DNA reads TGTGCCAGCACTCCAGGGGAGGATTGGACTGAAGCTTTCTTT.

Only a few counts were recorded for this clone. V usage is TRBV18 and J usage is TRBJ2-7; D uncertain. CDR1 and CDR2 from the germline V gene are KGHSH and LQKENI. Trimming stripped 3 bases from V and 5 bases from J, with 11 bases between. The CDR3 loop spans 13 amino acids. CDR3 in DNA: TGTGCCAGCTCACCTACCGCTAGTGACGAGCAGTACTTC. Its protein product is CASSPTASDEQYF.

CDR3 DNA: TGTGCCAGCAGTGCACTACGGGAGGGCTCAGATACGCAGTATTTT. Translation: CASSALREGSDTQYF. The chain joins TRBV6-1 to TRBJ2-3, with TRBD2 matching 8 bases. Germline-derived CDR1 and CDR2 are MNHNS and SASEGT. The V gene end was trimmed by 4 bases and the J gene end by 4 bases; junction bases not matched to a gene: 7. The CDR3 extends over 15 amino acids.

V and J are TRBV14 and TRBJ1-1; D call uncertain. Germline lookup yields CDR1 SGHDN and CDR2 FVKESK. The CDR3 contains 14 residues. V was shortened by 0 bases and J by 5 bases, with 10 bases between the two germline ends. The CDR3 bases are TGTGCCAGCAGCCAAGATAACCGGGGTACTGAAGCTTTCTTT. Protein sequence: CASSQDNRGTEAFF. The variable domain in full, with the rest retrieved from reference TRBV14 and TRBJ1-1, is EAGVTQFPSHSVIEKGQTVTLRCDPISGHDNLYWYRRVMGKEIKFLLHFVKESKQDESGMPNNRFLAERTGGTYSTLKVQPAELEDSGVYFCASSQDNRGTEAFFGQGTRLTVV.

The chain links TRBV19 to TRBJ1-2; TRBD1 is a possible D gene (6 bases). From germline, CDR1 is LNHDA and CDR2 SQIVND (reference sequence). The CDR3 length is 15 residues. Trimming left V 1 base short and J 4 bases short, with 13 bases between. The CDR3 nucleotides read TGTGCCAGTAGTATAGGGGGGCAGGGGTTCTATGGCTACACCTTC. It yields the protein CASSIGGQGFYGYTF.

The CDR3 DNA reads as TGTGCCAGCAGCTTAACAGGGGTTCCCGGGGAGCTGTTTTTT. This encodes CASSLTGVPGELFF. J is TRBJ2-2 and V is TRBV7-8; TRBD1 matches at 7 bases. The V gene's germline CDR1 is SGHVS and CDR2 FQNEAQ. Trimming cost V 2 bases and J 6 bases; bases outside gene matches: 3. The CDR3 has 14 residues.

V and J are TRBV29-1 and TRBJ2-3; weak D call: TRBD2 (5 bases). CDR1 is SQVTM, CDR2 ANQGSEA, per germline. The CDR3 is made up of 13 amino acids. DNA of the CDR3: TGCAGTGCATCTGGTGGAGGTGCAGATACGCAGTATTTT. The encoded protein is CSASGGGADTQYF.

The chain combines TRBV5-4 with TRBJ1-2, with 7 positions matching TRBD1. V shed 3 bases, J shed 4 bases, and the junction held 3 bases outside the gene matches. The CDR3 consists of 13 residues. CDR1 and CDR2 (germline): SGHNT, YYREEE (reference sequence). The CDR3 DNA follows: TGTGCCAGCAGCTCGGCAGGGGGCTATGGCTACACCTTC. Translated: CASSSAGGYGYTF.

The chain combines TRBV7-3 with TRBJ1-1; D unresolved. The V gene's germline CDR1 is SGHTA and CDR2 FQGTGA. CDR3 length: 15 amino acids. V lost 1 base to trimming and J lost 0 bases, with 9 bases between them. DNA for the CDR3: TGTGCCAGCAGCTTAATTGGGGTCATGAACACTGAAGCTTTCTTT. This sequence encodes CASSLIGVMNTEAFF.

By proportion, this clone is medium-sized. This sequence joins TRBV6-5 and TRBJ2-2; TRBD1 aligns across 7 bases. V lost 2 bases and J lost 4; bases outside the gene matches: 4. This CDR3 contains 15 residues. CDR1 is MNHEY, CDR2 SVGAGI, per germline. The CDR3 bases are TGTGCCAGCAGTTACGGTGCAGGGGGCACCGGGGAGCTGTTTTTT. Its translation: CASSYGAGGTGELFF.

This chain joins TRBV7-6 and TRBJ2-2; 7 bases match TRBD1. Germline V gene lookup returns CDR1 SGHVS and CDR2 FNYEAQ. Trimming took 5 bases from V and 4 from J; bases not matched to a gene: 10. The length of the CDR3 is 16 residues. CDR3 coding DNA: TGTGCCAGCAGCCTATGGGGACAGTCATCCACCGGGGAGCTGTTTTTT. Amino acids: CASSLWGQSSTGELFF.

The chain employs TRBV2 and TRBJ2-1; 9 bases map to TRBD2. With 3 bases clipped from V and 7 bases from J, the junction kept 10 bases outside the gene matches. Per germline, CDR1 SNHLY and CDR2 FYNNEI. The CDR3 loop spans 16 amino acids. The CDR3 sequence: CASSDDRREGSNEQFF. The CDR3 DNA sequence: TGTGCCAGCAGTGATGATAGGCGGGAGGGATCGAATGAGCAGTTCTTC.

J is TRBJ2-5 and V is TRBV18; D is uncertain. This CDR3 comprises 14 residues. The V end lost 0 bases, the J end lost 4 bases, and 9 bases lay between the germline ends. Germline V lookup: CDR1 KGHSH, CDR2 LQKENI. This chain's CDR3 is CASSPPSDAETQYF. The CDR3 nucleotides are TGTGCCAGCTCACCACCCAGTGATGCAGAGACCCAGTACTTC.

The V gene is TRBV4-2, the J gene TRBJ2-1; D might be TRBD2 (6 bases). V lost 1 base to trimming and J lost 7 bases, with 20 bases between them. The CDR3 is made up of 17 amino acids. Germline values: CDR1 LGHNA, CDR2 YNFKEQ. The CDR3 DNA follows: TGTGCCAGCAGCCAAGCGGCCGATTGGGAGGTAGGAAATGAGCAGTTCTTC. Amino acids: CASSQAADWEVGNEQFF.

The chain employs TRBV6-1 and TRBJ2-1; D is undetermined. The CDR3 has 13 amino acids. Germline CDR1 is MNHNS and CDR2 is SASEGT. With 7 bases removed from V and 4 bases from J, the gap between germline ends came to 11 bases. The CDR3 loop reads CASNKVGYNEQFF. The CDR3 nucleotides are TGTGCCAGCAATAAGGTTGGTTACAATGAGCAGTTCTTC.

The chain is built from TRBV10-3 and TRBJ2-1, with no clear D. Germline lookup yields CDR1 ENHRY and CDR2 SYGVKD. The germline V and J ends were trimmed by 4 bases and 6 bases, with 4 bases remaining between them. The CDR3 has 11 residues. CDR3 sequence reads: CAISVINEQFF. The CDR3 DNA sequence: TGTGCCATCAGTGTAATCAATGAGCAGTTCTTC.

There are a few counts of this clone. CDR3 nucleotide sequence: TGTGCCAGCAGTCCGTCTCAGGGCGCCGGGGAGCTGTTTTTT. It is translated as CASSPSQGAGELFF. J is TRBJ2-2 and V is TRBV6-5, with D possibly being TRBD1 (5 bases). In germline, CDR1 is MNHEY, CDR2 SVGAGI. Trimming stripped 5 bases from V and 6 bases from J, with 13 bases between. This CDR3 has 14 amino acids.

The V and J genes are TRBV25-1 and TRBJ2-1, with 12 bases identical to TRBD1. Germline lookup yields CDR1 MGHDK and CDR2 SYGVNS. This CDR3 comprises 17 residues. After removal of 6 bases from V and 8 bases from J, the junction contained 14 bases not matched to a gene. CDR3 sequence (DNA): TGTGCCAGCAGCCCAAGTCCGGGACAGGGGGCGGGAGATGAGCAGTTCTTC. Encoded protein: CASSPSPGQGAGDEQFF.

The CDR3: CASSEIEFEQFF. The CDR3 DNA is TGTGCCAGCAGTGAAATAGAATTTGAGCAGTTCTTC. The rearrangement joins TRBV2 to TRBJ2-1, with unresolved D. This CDR3 comprises 12 residues. Germline V gene data show CDR1 as SNHLY and CDR2 as FYNNEI. V gave up 2 bases and J gave up 9 bases, with 8 bases separating them.

V and J are TRBV30 and TRBJ2-7; 8 nucleotides align to TRBD1. Looked up from germline, CDR1 is GTSNPN and CDR2 is SVGIG (reference sequence). The CDR3 loop spans 15 amino acids. J was trimmed by 6 bases and V by 0 bases; bases with no gene match: 10. CDR3 sequence: CAWSVGRQGASEQYF. The CDR3 bases are TGTGCCTGGAGTGTAGGCCGTCAGGGGGCCTCCGAGCAGTACTTC. Combining the CDR3 with reference TRBV30 and TRBJ2-7 gives the whole variable domain SQTIHQWPATLVQPVGSPLSLECTVEGTSNPNLYWYRQAAGRGLQLLFYSVGIGQISSEVPQNLSASRPQDRQFILSSKKLLLSDSGFYLCAWSVGRQGASEQYFGPGTRLTVT.

This chain links TRBV7-2 with TRBJ2-3; TRBD2 matches 13 bases. Germline lookup yields CDR1 SGHTA and CDR2 FQGNSA. The V segment lost 4 bases and the J segment 3 bases; nucleotides outside the gene matches: 1. The CDR3 runs 15 residues. CDR3 in DNA: TGTGCCAGCAGCTGGGGACTAGCGGGAACAGATACGCAGTATTTT. Its translation is CASSWGLAGTDTQYF.

The chain is built from TRBV5-4 and TRBJ2-7, with D tentatively TRBD1 or TRBD2 (5 bases each). With 0 bases removed from V and 2 bases from J, the gap between germline ends came to 12 bases. CDR3 length: 15 residues. Per germline, CDR1 SGHNT and CDR2 YYREEE (reference sequence). The CDR3 DNA is TGTGCCAGCAGCTTGGTAGGGACGGTCCCCTACGAGCAGTACTTC. This sequence encodes CASSLVGTVPYEQYF.